The clone carrying this T cell receptor beta chain was seen once. This sample is drawn from a study of blood T cell repertoires in COVID-19. Study-level information: In each case, the material was cDNA or gDNA derived from T cells, B-cell-depleted T cells, or PBMCs.

In the authors' workflow: Estimation of nucleated cell counts relied on the amplification of reference gene primers. Using immunoSEQ multiplex PCR, the repertoire was profiled, and TCRdb retains in-frame clones only, with some absent. The DNA gave D and trimming, while V, J and clone size come from that table. This sample has 200,000 to 300,000 clones, with about 93% found just once. The CDR3 is 14 residues long. Per germline, CDR1 SGHRS and CDR2 YFSETQ. The V end was cut by 2 bases, the J end by 6 bases, with 9 bases between. The chain links TRBV5-1 to TRBJ1-6; D is ambiguous. Sequencing was done on a sample of peripheral blood. The clonotype was recovered from a man aged 25-45 years with COVID-19, enrolled during active disease. CDR3 protein: CASSFRTANSPLHF. DNA of the CDR3: TGCGCCAGCAGCTTTCGTACAGCTAATTCACCCCTCCACTTT.